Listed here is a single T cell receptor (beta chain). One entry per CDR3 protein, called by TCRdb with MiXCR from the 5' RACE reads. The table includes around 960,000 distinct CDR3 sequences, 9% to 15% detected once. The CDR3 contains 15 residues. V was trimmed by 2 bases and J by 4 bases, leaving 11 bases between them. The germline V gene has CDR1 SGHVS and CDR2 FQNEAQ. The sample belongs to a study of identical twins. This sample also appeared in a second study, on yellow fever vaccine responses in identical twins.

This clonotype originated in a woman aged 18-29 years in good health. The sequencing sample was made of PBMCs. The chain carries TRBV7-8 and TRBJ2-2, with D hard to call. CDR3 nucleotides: TGTGCCAGCAGCTTATTACCCCTCTCCACCGGGGAGCTGTTTTTT. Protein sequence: CASSLLPLSTGELFF.